This TCR beta chain came from a study of blood T cell repertoires in COVID-19 (dated by TCRdb to about 2020). For context, the study as a whole: Samples covering the acute and convalescent phases of COVID-19 were provided by collaborators in the United States, Italy and Spain. The prospective study material was composed of cDNA or gDNA derived from T cells, B-cell-depleted T cells, or PBMCs. The dataset comprised deeply sampled blood TCRbeta repertoires from subjects exposed to, actively infected with, or recovered from COVID-19. The repertoires were released in a freely available public database intended as a resource for research on the immune response to SARS-CoV-2. The samples were drawn from two sources: the first 160 participants of the ongoing ImmuneRACE study, and 950 to 1,500 subjects contributed by 6 global collaborators. Sample metadata almost always included a de-identified subject ID, COVID-19 status, age in years and sex. HLA class I and class II types, where available, came from metadata supplied by the sample provider rather than from assay-based typing. Summary of the overall study and its limitations: Clinical and demographic metadata were provided uncurated, with the amount varying by source and participant.

Collaborating institutions collected whole blood in K2EDTA tubes following their own protocols. For TCRbeta analysis, collaborators shipped samples in one of three forms: frozen whole blood, isolated PBMCs, or DNA extracted from either of those sample types. Its CDR3 holds 15 amino acids, cysteine through phenylalanine. The only DNA kept is the CDR3, 45 bases in frame from the first base. Between the V and J ends, shortened by 5 bases and 5 bases respectively, the junction contains 17 bases. As encoded in the germline V gene, CDR1 is SNHLY while CDR2 is FYNNEI. TCRbeta CDR3 regions were amplified from genomic DNA using the immunoSEQ Assay, a bias-controlled multiplex PCR. Per the authors' processing: The number of nucleated cells in each sample was estimated by amplification of reference gene primers within the assay. To quantify the absolute abundance of each unique TCRbeta CDR3 rearrangement, sequence reads were collapsed and filtered. For each sample, productive Simpson clonality was calculated as the square root of Simpson's diversity index over productive rearrangements. In TCRdb, the immuneACCESS table is reduced to in-frame sequences with V and J assigned. These tables do not hold every clone; where another copy was compared, an unresolved V gene accounts for under half, and the others remain unexplained. V and J calls and clone size come straight from that table; D and trimming were deduced from the DNA. Within this sample are tens of thousands of clones, with 80% to 90% of them counted one time only. Together, the top ten hold over 7.5% of the sample.

As for this clone: Its antigen is not yet known. No qualities accompany the bases; no much larger clone lies one base away.

The sequence links TRBV2 to TRBJ2-3; the D gene is perhaps TRBD2, on 6 matching bases. The material sequenced was peripheral blood. This receptor was obtained from a man aged 25 to 45 with acute or convalescent COVID-19. The nucleotide sequence is TGTGCCAGCAGTACCGGGACTGTGATTGGAGATACGCAGTATTTT. This sequence encodes CASSTGTVIGDTQYF.